The entry below gives a single TCR beta chain sequence along with its context. Looked up from germline, CDR1 is LNHDA and CDR2 is SQIVND (reference sequence). With 2 bases removed from V and 1 base from J, the gap between germline ends came to 6 bases. The CDR3 runs to 13 residues. This sample was taken from a study of technical replicates of blood from a handful of donors. Assay used: immunoSEQ multiplex PCR; TCRdb lists only in-frame clones, some missing. The table shows under 45,000 clones, with about 96% occurring only once. The sequence came from a human donor in good health. Input material: T cells isolated from PBMCs. The rearrangement uses TRBV19 and TRBJ2-7; no clear D gene. CDR3 loop: CASSISGSYEQYF. CDR3 coding DNA: TGTGCCAGTAGTATATCAGGTTCCTACGAGCAGTACTTC.